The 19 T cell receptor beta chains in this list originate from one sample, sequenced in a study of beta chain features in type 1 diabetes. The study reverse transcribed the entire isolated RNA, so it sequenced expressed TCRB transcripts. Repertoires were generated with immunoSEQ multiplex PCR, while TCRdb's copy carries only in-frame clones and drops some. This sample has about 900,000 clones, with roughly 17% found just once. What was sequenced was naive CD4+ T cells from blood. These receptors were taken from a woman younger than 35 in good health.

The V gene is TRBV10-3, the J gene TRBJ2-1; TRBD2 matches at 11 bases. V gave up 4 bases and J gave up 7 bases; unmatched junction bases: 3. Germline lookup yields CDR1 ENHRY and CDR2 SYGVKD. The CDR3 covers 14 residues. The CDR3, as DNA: TGTGCCATCAGTGTTACTAGCGGGAGAAATGAGCAGTTCTTC. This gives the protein CAISVTSGRNEQFF.

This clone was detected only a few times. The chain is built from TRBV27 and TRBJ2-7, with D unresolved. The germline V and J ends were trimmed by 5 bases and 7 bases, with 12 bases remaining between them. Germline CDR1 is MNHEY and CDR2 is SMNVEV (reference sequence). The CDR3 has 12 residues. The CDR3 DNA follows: TGTGCCAGCAGTATGACGTTGGGGGAGCAGTACTTC. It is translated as CASSMTLGEQYF.

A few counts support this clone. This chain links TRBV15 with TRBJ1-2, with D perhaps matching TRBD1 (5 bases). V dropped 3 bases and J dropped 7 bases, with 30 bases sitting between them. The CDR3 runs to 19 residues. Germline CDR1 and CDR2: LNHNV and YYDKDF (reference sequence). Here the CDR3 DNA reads TGTGCCACCAGCAGCCTACGTCCAGGGAGTGCGTTGAGAGTGACTGGCTACACCTTC. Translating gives CATSSLRPGSALRVTGYTF.

The CDR3 DNA reads TGTGCCAGCACCCTAGGAAGGTCCTCCTACGAGCAGTACTTC. Translation gives CASTLGRSSYEQYF. The gene calls are TRBV7-9 and TRBJ2-7; no clear D. Germline CDR1 and CDR2: SEHNR and FQNEAQ (reference sequence). V lost 7 bases to trimming and J lost 0 bases, with 13 bases between them. The CDR3 sequence is 14 residues long.

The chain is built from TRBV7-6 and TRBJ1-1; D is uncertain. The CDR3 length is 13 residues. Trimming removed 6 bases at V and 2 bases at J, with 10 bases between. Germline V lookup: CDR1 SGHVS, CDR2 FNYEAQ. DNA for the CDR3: TGTGCCAGCAGTCAAACACTAAACACTGAAGCTTTCTTT. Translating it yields CASSQTLNTEAFF.

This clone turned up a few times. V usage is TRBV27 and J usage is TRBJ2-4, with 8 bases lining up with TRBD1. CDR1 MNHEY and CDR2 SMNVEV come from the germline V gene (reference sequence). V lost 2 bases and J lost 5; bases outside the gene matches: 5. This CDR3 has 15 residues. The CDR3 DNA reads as TGTGCCAGCAGTTTAAGGGGACAGGTCCAAAACATTCAGTACTTC. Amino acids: CASSLRGQVQNIQYF.

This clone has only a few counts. CDR3 residues: CASSPNGGSNQPQHF. The CDR3 bases are TGTGCCAGCAGTCCAAACGGGGGGAGCAATCAGCCCCAGCATTTT. V usage is TRBV6-1 and J usage is TRBJ1-5; a possible D gene is TRBD1 (5 bases). The CDR3 sequence is 15 residues long. Germline V gene lookup returns CDR1 MNHNS and CDR2 SASEGT. The V end was cut by 5 bases, the J end by 1 base, with 12 bases between.

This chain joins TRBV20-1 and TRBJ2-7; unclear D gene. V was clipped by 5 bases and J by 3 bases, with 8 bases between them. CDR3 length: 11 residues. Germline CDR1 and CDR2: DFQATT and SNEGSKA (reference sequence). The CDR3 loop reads CSAWTFYEQYF. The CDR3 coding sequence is TGCAGTGCTTGGACCTTCTACGAGCAGTACTTC.

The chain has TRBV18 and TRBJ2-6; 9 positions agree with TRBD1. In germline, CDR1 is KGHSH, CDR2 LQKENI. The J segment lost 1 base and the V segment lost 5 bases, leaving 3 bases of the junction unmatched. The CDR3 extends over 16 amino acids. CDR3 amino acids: CASSSDRGSGANVLTF. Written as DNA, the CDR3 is TGTGCCAGCTCATCCGACAGGGGGTCTGGGGCCAACGTCCTGACTTTC.

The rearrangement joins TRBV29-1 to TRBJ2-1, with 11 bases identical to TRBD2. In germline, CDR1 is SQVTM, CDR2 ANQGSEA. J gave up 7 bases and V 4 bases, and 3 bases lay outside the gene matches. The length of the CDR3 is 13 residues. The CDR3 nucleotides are TGCAGCGTTGCCCGGACTAGCGGGAATGAGCAGTTCTTC. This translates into CSVARTSGNEQFF.

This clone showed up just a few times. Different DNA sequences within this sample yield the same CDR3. The CDR3 spells CASSLGAGANVLTF. The CDR3 DNA sequence: TGTGCCAGCAGCTTAGGCGCTGGGGCCAACGTCCTGACTTTC. This chain connects TRBV7-2 to TRBJ2-6, with unresolved D. V dropped 1 base and J dropped 2 bases, with 3 bases sitting between them. CDR3 length: 14 amino acids. The V gene's germline CDR1 is SGHTA and CDR2 FQGNSA.

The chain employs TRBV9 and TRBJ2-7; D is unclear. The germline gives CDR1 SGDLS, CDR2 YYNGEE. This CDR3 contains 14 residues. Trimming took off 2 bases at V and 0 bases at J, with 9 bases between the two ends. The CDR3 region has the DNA TGTGCCAGCAGCGTTCAACCGGACTCCTACGAGCAGTACTTC. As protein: CASSVQPDSYEQYF.

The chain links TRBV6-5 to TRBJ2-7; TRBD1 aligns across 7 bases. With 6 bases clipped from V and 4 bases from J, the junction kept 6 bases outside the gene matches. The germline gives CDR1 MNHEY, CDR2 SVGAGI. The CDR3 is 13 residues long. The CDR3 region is CASRQTGPYEQYF. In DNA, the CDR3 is TGTGCCAGCAGGCAGACAGGGCCATACGAGCAGTACTTC.

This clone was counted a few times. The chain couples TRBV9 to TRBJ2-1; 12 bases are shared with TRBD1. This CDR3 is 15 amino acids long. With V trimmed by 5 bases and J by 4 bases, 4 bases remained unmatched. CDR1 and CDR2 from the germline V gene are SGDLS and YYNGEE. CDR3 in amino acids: CASSPGQGAYNEQFF. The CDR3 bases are TGTGCCAGCAGTCCGGGACAGGGGGCTTACAATGAGCAGTTCTTC. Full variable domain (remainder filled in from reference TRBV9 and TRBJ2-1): DSGVTQTPKHLITATGQRVTLRCSPRSGDLSVYWYQQSLDQGLQFLIQYYNGEERAKGNILERFSAQQFPDLHSELNLSSLELGDSALYFCASSPGQGAYNEQFFGPGTRLTVL.

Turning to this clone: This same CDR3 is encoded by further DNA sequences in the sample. This chain's CDR3 is CASSLQGRETQYF. CDR3 DNA sequence: TGTGCCAGCAGCTTACAGGGCAGGGAGACCCAGTACTTC. The chain recombines TRBV7-9 with TRBJ2-5; perhaps TRBD1 as D (5 bases). The V gene's germline CDR1 is SEHNR and CDR2 FQNEAQ (reference sequence). The CDR3 is made up of 13 amino acids. V dropped 2 bases and J dropped 5 bases, with 9 bases sitting between them.

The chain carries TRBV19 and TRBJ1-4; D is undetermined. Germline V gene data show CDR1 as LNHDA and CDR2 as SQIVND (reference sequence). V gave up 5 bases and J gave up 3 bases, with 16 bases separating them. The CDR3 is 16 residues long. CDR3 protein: CASSFRPTGANEKLFF. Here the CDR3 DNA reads TGTGCCAGTAGTTTTCGACCCACGGGAGCTAATGAAAAACTGTTTTTT.

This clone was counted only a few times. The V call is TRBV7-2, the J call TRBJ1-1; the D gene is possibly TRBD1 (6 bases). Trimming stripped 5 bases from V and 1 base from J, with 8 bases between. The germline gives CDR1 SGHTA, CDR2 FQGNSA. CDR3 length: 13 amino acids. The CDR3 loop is CASSKDRNTEAFF. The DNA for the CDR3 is TGTGCCAGCAGCAAGGACAGGAACACTGAAGCTTTCTTT.

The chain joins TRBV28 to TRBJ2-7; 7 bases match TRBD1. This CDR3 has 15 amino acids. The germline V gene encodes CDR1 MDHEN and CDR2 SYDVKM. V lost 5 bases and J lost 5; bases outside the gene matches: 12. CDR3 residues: CASSKTGAYSNEQYF. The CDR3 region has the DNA TGTGCCAGCAGTAAAACAGGGGCTTATTCCAACGAGCAGTACTTC.

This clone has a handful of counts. The CDR3 DNA follows: TGTGCCAGCAGCTTAGTCTCCCAGCGGGGGGGAAATGAGCAGTTCTTC. Amino acid sequence: CASSLVSQRGGNEQFF. The rearrangement joins TRBV7-2 to TRBJ2-1; 10 bases agree with TRBD2. The germline gives CDR1 SGHTA, CDR2 FQGNSA. V dropped 1 base and J dropped 7; count of bases not matched to a gene: 7. The length of the CDR3 is 16 residues.